Here is one T cell receptor (beta chain) with its context. The data originate from a study of OX40 agonist ivuxolimab in advanced cancers. Study context: Administration of intravenous ivuxolimab to patients occurred every 2 weeks at 0.01 to 10 mg/kg.

The germline V gene has CDR1 SGHTA and CDR2 FQGNSA. Trimming pared 1 base from V and 0 bases from J, leaving 6 bases between. There are 14 residues in the CDR3. This table comes from immunoSEQ multiplex PCR, and its TCRdb copy is limited to in-frame clones, with some not included. The top ten hold approximately 0.69% of the sample, which has 70,000 to 95,000 clones, roughly 90% seen once. The clonotype comes from an adult with an advanced solid tumor such as melanoma, head and neck, liver or kidney cancer. The sample consisted of CD4+ or CD8+ T cells sorted from blood, taken in a trial of the OX40 agonist ivuxolimab. The chain joins TRBV7-2 to TRBJ2-5; the D is unclear. The CDR3 nucleotides are TGTGCCAGCAGCTTAGTGCTAAACCAAGAGACCCAGTACTTC. Amino acids: CASSLVLNQETQYF.